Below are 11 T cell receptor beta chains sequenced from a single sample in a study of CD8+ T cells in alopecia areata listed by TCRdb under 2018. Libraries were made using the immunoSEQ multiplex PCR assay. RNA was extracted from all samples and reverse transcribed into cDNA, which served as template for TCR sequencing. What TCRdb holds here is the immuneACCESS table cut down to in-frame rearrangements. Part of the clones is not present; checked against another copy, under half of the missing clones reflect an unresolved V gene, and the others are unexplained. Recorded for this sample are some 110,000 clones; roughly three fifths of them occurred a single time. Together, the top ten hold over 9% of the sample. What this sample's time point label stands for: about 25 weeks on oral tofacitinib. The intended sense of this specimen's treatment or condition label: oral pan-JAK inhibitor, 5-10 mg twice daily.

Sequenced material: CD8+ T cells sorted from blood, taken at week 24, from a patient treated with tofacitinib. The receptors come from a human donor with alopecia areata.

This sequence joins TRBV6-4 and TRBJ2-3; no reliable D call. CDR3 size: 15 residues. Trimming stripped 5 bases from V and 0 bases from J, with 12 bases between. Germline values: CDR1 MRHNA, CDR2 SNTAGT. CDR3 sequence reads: CASSLEASSTDTQYF. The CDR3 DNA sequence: TGTGCCAGCAGTTTGGAAGCCTCTAGCACAGATACGCAGTATTTT.

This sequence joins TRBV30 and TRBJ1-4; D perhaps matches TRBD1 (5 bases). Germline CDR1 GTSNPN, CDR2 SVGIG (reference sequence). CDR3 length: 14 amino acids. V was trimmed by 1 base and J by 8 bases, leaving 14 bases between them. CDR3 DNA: TGTGCCTGGAGTGGGGGGAGCGGGTTGGAAAAACTGTTTTTT. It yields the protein CAWSGGSGLEKLFF.

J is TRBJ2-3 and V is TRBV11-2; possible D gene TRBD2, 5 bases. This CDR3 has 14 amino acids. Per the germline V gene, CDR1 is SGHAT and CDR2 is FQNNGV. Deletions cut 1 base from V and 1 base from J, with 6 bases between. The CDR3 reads CASSLVGGTDTQYF. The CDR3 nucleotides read TGTGCCAGCAGCTTAGTCGGGGGCACAGATACGCAGTATTTT.

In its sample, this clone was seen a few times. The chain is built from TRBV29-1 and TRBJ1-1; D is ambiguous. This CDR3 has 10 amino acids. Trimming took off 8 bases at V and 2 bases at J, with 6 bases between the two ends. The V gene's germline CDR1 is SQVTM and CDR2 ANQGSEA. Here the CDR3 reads CSTRNTEAFF. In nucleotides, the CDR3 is TGCAGCACGAGAAACACTGAAGCTTTCTTT. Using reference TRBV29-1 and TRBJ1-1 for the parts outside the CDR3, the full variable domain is SAVISQKPSRDICQRGTSLTIQCQVDSQVTMMFWYRQQPGQSLTLIATANQGSEATYESGFVIDKFPISRPNLTFSTLTVSNMSPEDSSIYLCSTRNTEAFFGQGTRLTVV.

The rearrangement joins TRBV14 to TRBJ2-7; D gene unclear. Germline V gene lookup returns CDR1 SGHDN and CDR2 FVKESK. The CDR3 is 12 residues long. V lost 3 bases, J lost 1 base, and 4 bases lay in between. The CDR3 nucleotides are TGTGCCAGCAGCCAGTGGTCCTACGAGCAGTACTTC. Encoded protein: CASSQWSYEQYF. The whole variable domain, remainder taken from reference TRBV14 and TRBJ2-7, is EAGVTQFPSHSVIEKGQTVTLRCDPISGHDNLYWYRRVMGKEIKFLLHFVKESKQDESGMPNNRFLAERTGGTYSTLKVQPAELEDSGVYFCASSQWSYEQYFGPGTRLTVT.

CDR3 nucleotides: TGTGCCAGCAGCTTAGCGGTAGAAGGTACGCAGTATTTT. This gives the protein CASSLAVEGTQYF. The chain joins TRBV7-9 to TRBJ2-3; no reliable D call. Germline-derived CDR1 and CDR2 are SEHNR and FQNEAQ (reference sequence). Trimming removed 0 bases at V and 8 bases at J, with 9 bases between. The CDR3 has 13 residues.

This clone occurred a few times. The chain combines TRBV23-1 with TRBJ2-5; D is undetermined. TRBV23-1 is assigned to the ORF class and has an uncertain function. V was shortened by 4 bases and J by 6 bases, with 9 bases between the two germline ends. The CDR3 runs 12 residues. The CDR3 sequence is CASSLASKTQYF. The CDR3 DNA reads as TGCGCCAGCAGTCTTGCGTCAAAGACCCAGTACTTC.

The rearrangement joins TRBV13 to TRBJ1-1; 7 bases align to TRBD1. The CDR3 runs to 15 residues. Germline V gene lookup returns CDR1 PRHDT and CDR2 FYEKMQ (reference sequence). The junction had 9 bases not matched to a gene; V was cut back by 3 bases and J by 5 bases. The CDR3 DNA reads TGTGCCAGCAGCTTTTCGACAGGGAAGGAGACTGAAGCTTTCTTT. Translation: CASSFSTGKETEAFF.

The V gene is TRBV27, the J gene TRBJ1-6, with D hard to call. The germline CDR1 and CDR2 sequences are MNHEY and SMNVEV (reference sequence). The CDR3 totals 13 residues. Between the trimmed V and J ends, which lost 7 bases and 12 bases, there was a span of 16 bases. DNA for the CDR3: TGTGCCAGCACCCTCTTGGGAGGATTACCCCTCCACTTT. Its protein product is CASTLLGGLPLHF.

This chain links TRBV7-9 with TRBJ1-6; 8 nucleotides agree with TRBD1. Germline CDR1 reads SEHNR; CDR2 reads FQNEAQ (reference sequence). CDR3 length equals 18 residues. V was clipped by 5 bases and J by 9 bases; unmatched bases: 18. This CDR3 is CASSVAGRRTGISSPLHF. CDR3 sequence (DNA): TGTGCCAGCAGCGTTGCGGGGCGTCGGACAGGGATATCTTCACCCCTCCACTTT.

CDR3 DNA sequence: TGTGCCAGCAGCTTAACTAGTAGAGCCGAGCAGTACTTC. As protein: CASSLTSRAEQYF. The chain joins TRBV13 to TRBJ2-7; possible D gene TRBD2, 5 bases. The CDR3 spans 13 residues. The V and J ends lost 2 bases and 6 bases respectively, with 11 bases between them. The V gene's germline CDR1 is PRHDT and CDR2 FYEKMQ (reference sequence).